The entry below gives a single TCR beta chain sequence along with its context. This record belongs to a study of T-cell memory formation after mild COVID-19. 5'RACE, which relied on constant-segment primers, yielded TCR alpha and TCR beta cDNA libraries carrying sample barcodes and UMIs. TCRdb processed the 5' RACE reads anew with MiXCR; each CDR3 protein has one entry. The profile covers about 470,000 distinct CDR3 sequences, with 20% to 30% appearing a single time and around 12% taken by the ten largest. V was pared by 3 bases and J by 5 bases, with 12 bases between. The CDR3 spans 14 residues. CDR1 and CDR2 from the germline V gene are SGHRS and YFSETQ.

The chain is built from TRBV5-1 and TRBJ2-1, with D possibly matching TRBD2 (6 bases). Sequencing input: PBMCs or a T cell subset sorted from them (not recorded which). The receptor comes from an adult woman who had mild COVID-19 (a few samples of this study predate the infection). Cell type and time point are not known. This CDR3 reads CASSSGTAHNEQFF. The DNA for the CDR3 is TGCGCCAGCAGCTCCGGGACTGCTCACAATGAGCAGTTCTTC.